One T cell receptor (beta chain) is described in this entry. What it binds is unknown. This record comes from a study of post-analysis software for immune sequencing data. Presence of unique molecular identifiers characterized the TCR beta cDNA libraries. Each CDR3 protein is one row after TCRdb ran MiXCR on the PCR reads. The sample contains a few hundred thousand distinct CDR3 sequences, around 40% of which appear only once. Findings of the study overall: Among 5 or 6 TRBV segments more frequent in patients than controls were TRBV5-6, TRBV5-1 and TRBV20-1. By F measure, strong co-clustering occurred among samples prepared in the same batch.

This CDR3 spans 16 amino acids. Germline V gene lookup returns CDR1 SGHTA and CDR2 FQGTGA. The V and J ends lost 5 bases and 3 bases, in that order; junction bases with no gene match: 10. The source is a girl under 18 with multiple sclerosis. The rearrangement links TRBV7-3 to TRBJ2-3; TRBD2 matches at 8 bases. Sequencing was carried out using blood. The CDR3 here is CASSPAEGGRTDTQYF. The CDR3 coding sequence is TGTGCCAGCAGCCCAGCGGAGGGCGGGAGGACAGATACGCAGTATTTT.